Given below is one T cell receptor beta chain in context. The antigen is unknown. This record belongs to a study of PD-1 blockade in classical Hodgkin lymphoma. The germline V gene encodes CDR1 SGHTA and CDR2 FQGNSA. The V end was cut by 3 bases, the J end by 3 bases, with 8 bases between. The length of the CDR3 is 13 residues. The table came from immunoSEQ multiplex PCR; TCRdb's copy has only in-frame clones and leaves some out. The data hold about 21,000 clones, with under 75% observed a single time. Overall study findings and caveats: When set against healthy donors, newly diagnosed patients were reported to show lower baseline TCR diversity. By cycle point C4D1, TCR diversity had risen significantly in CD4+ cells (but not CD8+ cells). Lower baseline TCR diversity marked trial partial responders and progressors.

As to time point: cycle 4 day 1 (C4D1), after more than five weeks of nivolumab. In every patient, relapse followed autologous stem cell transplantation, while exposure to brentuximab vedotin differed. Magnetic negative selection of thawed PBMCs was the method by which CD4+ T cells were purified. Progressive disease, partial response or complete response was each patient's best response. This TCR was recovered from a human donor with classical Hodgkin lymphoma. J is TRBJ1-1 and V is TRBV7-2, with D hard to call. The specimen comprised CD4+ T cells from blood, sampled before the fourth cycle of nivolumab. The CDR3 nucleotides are TGTGCCAGCAGCTTGGGTTTTGACACTGAAGCTTTCTTT. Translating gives CASSLGFDTEAFF.